Detailed here is one TCR beta chain. Its matching antigen is unknown. The source of the sample is a study of CD8+ T cells in alopecia areata. Study-wide findings and caveats: Affected scalp, especially in alopecia totalis/universalis, had a higher clonality than normal scalp did.

From alopecia areata patients, lesional scalp punch biopsies and peripheral blood were collected. PBMCs provided sorted CD4+ and CD8+ T cells. Extracted RNA was reverse transcribed, and the resulting cDNA served as sequencing template. Profiled with immunoSEQ multiplex PCR; TCRdb holds only in-frame clones, not every one. The sample holds about 110,000 clones, under 65% seen once. The CDR3 length is 12 residues. Germline V gene data show CDR1 as MNHEY and CDR2 as SVGAGI. V was trimmed by 0 bases and J by 9 bases, leaving 6 bases between them. Sequencing was done on a sample of NKG2D-low CD8+ T cells sorted from blood. This chain uses TRBV6-5 with TRBJ2-1; D unresolved. This TCR derives from a human donor with alopecia areata. The CDR3 sequence is CASSYSEGEQFF. The CDR3 coding sequence is TGTGCCAGCAGTTACTCGGAAGGTGAGCAGTTCTTC.